This entry lists 12 T cell receptor beta chains sequenced from one sample in a study of spatial heterogeneity in lung cancer. Regarding time point: blood at routine non-recurrence follow-up after resection. From tumor, nontumor lung or frozen PBMC, whole RNA was taken unsorted for sequencing. TCRdb fed the 5' RACE reads into MiXCR, producing one record per CDR3 protein. The table includes more than 25,000 distinct CDR3 sequences, about 5.6% detected once. Sequenced here: PBMCs, sampled at follow-up. These receptor sequences come from a male donor with early-stage non-small cell lung cancer.

This clonotype was seen at least ten times. This chain uses TRBV3-1 with TRBJ2-4; TRBD1 is a possible D gene (6 bases). V lost 4 bases and J lost 0, with 13 bases in between. Germline assignment: CDR1 LGHDT and CDR2 YNNKEL (reference sequence). The CDR3 spans 16 residues. In DNA, the CDR3 is TGTGCCAGCAGCCCCGGACAGACCTTAGCCAAAAACATTCAGTACTTC. It specifies CASSPGQTLAKNIQYF. Together with reference TRBV3-1 and TRBJ2-4, the CDR3 gives the full variable domain: DTAVSQTPKYLVTQMGNDKSIKCEQNLGHDTMYWYKQDSKKFLKIMFSYNNKELIINETVPNRFSPKSPDKAHLNLHINSLELGDSAVYFCASSPGQTLAKNIQYFGAGTRLSVL.

V and J are TRBV27 and TRBJ2-7, with D perhaps TRBD1 or TRBD2 (9 bases each). The V gene's germline CDR1 is MNHEY and CDR2 SMNVEV (reference sequence). The CDR3 totals 18 residues. The V gene lost 6 bases and the J gene lost 7 bases, with 31 bases spanning the gap. This CDR3 reads CASSPGQGWLAGHGEQYV. In DNA form, the CDR3 reads TGTGCCAGCAGCCCCGGACAGGGGTGGCTAGCGGGGCATGGGGAGCAGTACGTC.

This clonotype was seen many times. The chain combines TRBV2 with TRBJ2-5; D unresolved. V dropped 3 bases and J dropped 1 base, with 3 bases sitting between them. From germline, CDR1 is SNHLY and CDR2 FYNNEI. The CDR3 spans 12 residues. The CDR3 sequence: CASSDFQETQYF. The CDR3 nucleotides read TGTGCCAGCAGTGACTTCCAAGAGACCCAGTACTTC.

In its sample, this clonotype ranks as medium-sized. V is TRBV2 and J is TRBJ1-4, with D uncertain. V dropped 5 bases and J dropped 4 bases, with 5 bases sitting between them. The CDR3 covers 12 residues. Germline-derived CDR1 and CDR2 are SNHLY and FYNNEI. This chain's CDR3 is CASSSSNEKLFF. The CDR3 region has the DNA TGTGCCAGCAGTTCGAGTAATGAAAAACTGTTTTTT.

The table lists this clonotype with many counts. The rearrangement uses TRBV4-2 and TRBJ2-3, with TRBD2 identical over 10 bases. V lost 5 bases to trimming and J lost 5 bases; unmatched junction nucleotides: 10. This CDR3 comprises 16 residues. Germline V gene data show CDR1 as LGHNA and CDR2 as YNFKEQ. CDR3 nucleotide sequence: TGTGCCAGCAGCAGTGGAGCGGGGGGGCAAGTAGATACGCAGTATTTT. It translates to CASSSGAGGQVDTQYF.

This clonotype was seen a few times. The rearrangement joins TRBV5-1 to TRBJ2-2; perhaps TRBD2 as D (5 bases). V was clipped by 4 bases and J by 1 base, with 8 bases between them. Germline V gives CDR1 SGHRS, CDR2 YFSETQ. This CDR3 has 14 residues. The CDR3 region has the DNA TGCGCCAGCAGCACACTAGGGAACACCGGGGAGCTGTTTTTT. Its protein product is CASSTLGNTGELFF.

This clonotype appeared many times. The rearrangement links TRBV20-1 to TRBJ1-3; D not resolved. From germline, CDR1 is DFQATT and CDR2 SNEGSKA (reference sequence). This CDR3 is built from 14 residues. V shed 4 bases and J shed 4 bases, with 14 bases lying between them. CDR3 region: CSATREGWGNTIYF. The CDR3 DNA follows: TGCAGTGCTACCCGGGAAGGGTGGGGAAACACCATATATTTT.

Many counts were recorded for this clonotype. The chain uses TRBV20-1 and TRBJ2-3; 7 bases fit TRBD2. Unmatched junction bases numbered 10, after V lost 6 bases and J lost 1 base. Germline assignment: CDR1 DFQATT and CDR2 SNEGSKA (reference sequence). The CDR3 is 15 residues long. CDR3 bases: TGCAGTGCGCGGACGACTAGCAGACGCACAGATACGCAGTATTTT. The encoded protein is CSARTTSRRTDTQYF.

This chain joins TRBV11-2 and TRBJ2-2; D not resolved. The CDR3 has 13 residues. V was cut by 1 base and J by 6 bases, with 6 bases left in between. Germline assignment: CDR1 SGHAT and CDR2 FQNNGV. The CDR3 here is CASSLVGPGELFF. For the CDR3, the DNA is TGTGCCAGCAGCTTAGTTGGTCCCGGGGAGCTGTTTTTT.

The chain has TRBV18 and TRBJ1-1; D not certain. With 6 bases removed from V and 1 base from J, the gap between germline ends came to 15 bases. This CDR3 is 15 amino acids long. CDR1 is KGHSH, CDR2 LQKENI, per germline. The CDR3 reads CASSLTPSRNTEAFF. As DNA, the CDR3 is TGTGCCAGCTCCCTCACCCCAAGCAGGAACACTGAAGCTTTCTTT.

By share, this clonotype ranks as medium-sized (0.01 to 0.1%). The chain links TRBV12-3 or TRBV12-4 to TRBJ2-1, with no clear D. The CDR3 extends over 10 amino acids. V lost 4 bases and J 9 bases, leaving 4 bases between the germline ends. The CDR3 reads CASSSTEQFF. The CDR3 coding sequence is TGTGCCAGCAGTTCAACTGAGCAGTTCTTC.

This rearrangement joins TRBV6-2 or TRBV6-3 to TRBJ1-2, with D uncertain. Germline CDR1 and CDR2: MNHEY and SVGEGT. CDR3 length: 14 residues. With 4 bases removed from V and 3 bases from J, the gap between germline ends came to 12 bases. The CDR3 loop is CASSFSRGDYGYTF. Written as DNA, the CDR3 is TGTGCCAGCAGTTTCTCGCGCGGGGACTATGGCTACACCTTC.